This is a list of T cell receptor beta chains from one sample in a study of T cell responses to AZD1222 COVID-19 vaccine. Sequencing was performed with immunoSEQ multiplex PCR; in TCRdb, only in-frame clones are kept and a portion is missing. Of 90,000 to 130,000 clones in the sample, about nine tenths were seen once. The sample was peripheral blood, taken on day 0 of AZD1222 vaccination. These receptors originate from an adult in good health. CDR3s include the opening cysteine and the closing phenylalanine or tryptophan.

CDR3,V,J
CSVKQGAGGYTF,TRBV29-1,TRBJ1-2
CSVKTGASGTEAFF,TRBV29-1,TRBJ1-1
CASRVTGTDTQYF,TRBV10-2,TRBJ2-3
CASSEWGDSYNSPLHF,TRBV3-1/TRBV3-2,TRBJ1-6
CASSQRAVNSPLHF,TRBV3-1/TRBV3-2,TRBJ1-6
CASRVSESYNEQFF,TRBV7-9,TRBJ2-1
CASGGAVYGYTF,TRBV6-6,TRBJ1-2
CASSHKTSGSIYSYNEQFF,TRBV7-9,TRBJ2-1
CASSSAGTEFGELFF,TRBV5-1,TRBJ2-2
CASSQGTSGVNTGELFF,TRBV5-4,TRBJ2-2
CASSPVLREETQYF,TRBV5-1,TRBJ2-5
CASSLVGQVSEKLFF,TRBV5-1,TRBJ1-4
CASSYGASNTEAFF,TRBV6-5,TRBJ1-1
CASSPAGVQETQYF,TRBV5-4,TRBJ2-5
CASSTGPAGEQFF,TRBV19,TRBJ2-1
CASSLDLLTGELFF,TRBV11-3,TRBJ2-2
CSVGGGSDGRPQHF,TRBV29-1,TRBJ1-5
CASSLGRDEAFF,TRBV12-3/TRBV12-4,TRBJ1-1
CASGLLSRYYNEQFF,TRBV12-5,TRBJ2-1
CASSGGTPTNYGYTF,TRBV5-1,TRBJ1-2
CASSLGNLAEAFF,TRBV5-6,TRBJ1-1
CASSIGRQGSDGYTF,TRBV19,TRBJ1-2
CASSQLAGGPSEQFF,TRBV11-1,TRBJ2-1
CASSLQGSNQPQHF,TRBV11-2,TRBJ1-5
CASTQGAMGNEKLFF,TRBV6-5,TRBJ1-4
CASSPGTGSYEQYF,TRBV7-9,TRBJ2-7
CASSPPSGRRSEQYF,TRBV28,TRBJ2-7
CASSQEAFSSGRITGELFF,TRBV4-1,TRBJ2-2
CASRGQGNTGELFF,TRBV6-4,TRBJ2-2
CASSVPYSAYNEQFF,TRBV27,TRBJ2-1
CASSQERRNEQFF,TRBV4-1,TRBJ2-1
CASSEDGSSSSYEQYF,TRBV2,TRBJ2-7
CASSRVQLEPGYTF,TRBV4-1,TRBJ1-2
CAISEGQNQPQHF,TRBV10-3,TRBJ1-5
CASSAGSGANVLTF,TRBV5-1,TRBJ2-6
CASSVQGARTEAFF,TRBV2,TRBJ1-1
CASSLDISGNTIYF,TRBV5-1,TRBJ1-3
CASSWRSNMGYGYTF,TRBV5-6,TRBJ1-2
CASSLRVGDGYTF,TRBV7-2,TRBJ1-2
CASSTGPNYGYTF,TRBV11-2,TRBJ1-2
CASSLGVREGRYEQYF,TRBV7-6,TRBJ2-7
CAWSVGYGGNQPQHF,TRBV30,TRBJ1-5
CASSETGAIYEQYF,TRBV25-1,TRBJ2-7
CASSPRGGGSTDTQYF,TRBV5-4,TRBJ2-3
CASSNAGVSYEQYF,TRBV3-1/TRBV3-2,TRBJ2-7
CASSPWGTDTQYF,TRBV11-2,TRBJ2-3
CASTTDRVRTEAFF,TRBV25-1,TRBJ1-1
CASSLGEFAYEQYF,TRBV7-9,TRBJ2-7
CAGSWSTSTDTQYF,TRBV2,TRBJ2-3
CASSQDPGDGNTIYF,TRBV3-1/TRBV3-2,TRBJ1-3
CAWSVKFMGAEKLFF,TRBV30,TRBJ1-4
CASSSPGLAAGEQYF,TRBV7-9,TRBJ2-7
CASTDRGRWGYTF,TRBV6-5,TRBJ1-2
CASSPGRSGELFF,TRBV12-3/TRBV12-4,TRBJ2-2
CASRRLLSTGGETEAFF,TRBV6-6,TRBJ1-1
CASGGVAETQYF,TRBV16,TRBJ2-5
CASMRGTYEQYF,TRBV12-3/TRBV12-4,TRBJ2-7